This T cell receptor (beta chain) came from a study of T cell responses to AZD1222 COVID-19 vaccine (dated by TCRdb to 2020 to 2023). Turning to the overall study: AZD1222 recipients given second doses at about 4 weeks or at about 12 weeks were pooled, since spike-specific TCR depth and breadth were not found to differ between the two schedules. A total of 230 or so trial participants underwent TCR sequencing, of whom 200 to 220 received two doses of AZD1222 and approximately 25 received two doses of the MenACWY control vaccine. Trial participants were enrolled into age subgroups of 18-55, 56-69 and 70-plus years, which contained 148, 28 and 57 TCR-sequenced participants, respectively.

The CDR3 regions of human TCRbeta chains were subjected to immunosequencing. The original pipeline was this. Repertoire TCRs were matched against a reference library of SARS-CoV-2-specific TCRs generated with the MIRA antigen-specificity platform. Breadth was defined as the fraction of unique TCRs that were SARS-CoV-2-associated. Depth was defined as the fraction of total T cells that were SARS-CoV-2-associated. Using the MIRA data, every spike-specific TCR was mapped to the spike region that the TCR reacted to and assigned to either a CD4 or a CD8 class. Log10-transformed breadth and depth values were compared by one-way ANOVA with Sidak's multiple comparisons tests. Held by TCRdb, this immuneACCESS table contains in-frame sequences only and omits some clones. Under half of the omission traces to an unresolved V gene where checked; the cause of the rest is unknown. V, J and clone size are those of that table, while D and trimming were read from the DNA. The sample table holds about 130,000 clones, of which 86% were seen once. The ten largest make up under 25% of the sample.

The germline ends are 5 bases apart after V is trimmed by 3 bases and J by 6 bases. The CDR3 covers 11 residues, taking in both the cysteine and the phenylalanine. The entry retains the CDR3 DNA only, 33 bases that are in frame from base 1. The CDR1 and CDR2 encoded by the germline V gene are SGHTA and FQGNSA. A remark on this clone: There is no known antigen for this receptor. One base away there is no much larger clone; base qualities are not given.

Here is what the overall study found, with its caveats: Conclusions about previously exposed vaccinees are limited because only five to seven AZD1222 recipients were SARS-CoV-2 seropositive at baseline. CD4 TCRs associated with the vaccine covered the entire spike protein, and the dominant responses were in regions 160-218 and 743-854. Nearly half of unique spike-specific TCRs reportedly recognized epitopes outside regions mutated in the B.1.351 and B.1.1.7 variants. Participants were mostly white British, with more females than males. The authors suggested clonal diversity may have been underestimated. In the small 56-69-year group, the increase in depth fell short of significance, most likely because of low power. Because no samples from the day 14 peak response were available, repertoires could be characterized only after the peak T cell response. After two AZD1222 doses, both the breadth and the depth of spike-specific TCRs were significantly higher than at day 0 and than in MenACWY recipients.

The time point label for this specimen denotes: baseline before first vaccination. Samples from vaccinated people were obtained from the UK trials COV001 and COV002, which included a single-blind randomized controlled phase 2/3 trial of AZD1222 (ChAdOx1 nCoV-19) in healthy adults. Trial participant PBMC samples were collected at day 0 and day 28 after the second dose for TCRbeta chain sequencing. Specimen: peripheral blood, collected on day 0 of AZD1222 vaccination. The rearranged segments are TRBV7-2 and TRBJ2-5; no D segment can be confidently identified. This TCR was recovered from an adult in good health. The CDR3: CASSFYQTQYF. The DNA sequence is as follows: TGTGCCAGCAGCTTCTATCAGACCCAGTACTTC.